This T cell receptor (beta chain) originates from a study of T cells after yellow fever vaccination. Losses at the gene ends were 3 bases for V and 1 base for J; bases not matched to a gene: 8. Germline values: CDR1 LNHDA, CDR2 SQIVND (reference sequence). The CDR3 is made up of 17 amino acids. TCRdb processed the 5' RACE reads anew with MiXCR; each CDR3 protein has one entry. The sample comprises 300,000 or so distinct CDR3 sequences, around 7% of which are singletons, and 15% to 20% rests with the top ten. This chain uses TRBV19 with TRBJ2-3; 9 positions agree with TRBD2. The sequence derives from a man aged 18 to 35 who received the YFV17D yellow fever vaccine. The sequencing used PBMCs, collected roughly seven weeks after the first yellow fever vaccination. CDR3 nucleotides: TGTGCCAGTAGTATTCTTGCCTTAGCGGGGGGCACAGATACGCAGTATTTT. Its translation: CASSILALAGGTDTQYF.